Shown below are 17 T cell receptor beta chains from a single sample sequenced in a study of long-term antiretroviral therapy in people with HIV. With survey level as its setting, the immunoSEQ assay was v3.0. TCRdb's table, derived via immunoSEQ multiplex PCR, lists solely in-frame clones and lacks some. Among 15,000 or so clones listed, 78% were seen once. This material consisted of unsorted PBMCs, taken nearly 3.3 years after starting antiretroviral therapy. These receptors were collected from a woman aged 40 to 49 with HIV.

The chain links TRBV25-1 to TRBJ1-1, with 8 bases that match TRBD1. V lost 2 bases, J lost 4 bases, and 6 bases stayed unmatched. Looked up from germline, CDR1 is MGHDK and CDR2 is SYGVNS. This CDR3 spans 15 amino acids. The CDR3 region is CASSEPRQGFTEAFF. The CDR3 DNA is TGTGCCAGCAGTGAACCCCGACAGGGGTTCACTGAAGCTTTCTTT.

The rearrangement uses TRBV30 and TRBJ1-2, with D possibly matching TRBD1 (6 bases). The CDR3 extends over 13 amino acids. Germline CDR1 and CDR2: GTSNPN and SVGIG (reference sequence). The V end was cut by 1 base, the J end by 4 bases, with 10 bases between. CDR3: CAWSAGGSYGYTF. In nucleotides, the CDR3 is TGTGCCTGGAGTGCGGGGGGCTCCTATGGCTACACCTTC.

The CDR3 is CASSLRDRGMGSYNSPLHF. The CDR3, as DNA: TGTGCCAGCAGCCTCCGGGACAGGGGAATGGGATCCTATAATTCACCCCTCCACTTT. The chain recombines TRBV7-9 with TRBJ1-6; 10 bases line up with TRBD1. V lost 5 bases and J lost 1; bases outside the gene matches: 11. CDR1 and CDR2 (germline): SEHNR, FQNEAQ (reference sequence). The length of the CDR3 is 19 residues.

The chain joins TRBV18 to TRBJ2-7; a weak D match, TRBD2 (6 bases). Trimming cost V 5 bases and J 2 bases, with 13 bases left between them. Germline loops: CDR1 KGHSH, CDR2 LQKENI. The CDR3 runs to 14 residues. The CDR3, as DNA: TGTGCCAGCTCATACGGGACTTCCACCTACGAGCAGTACTTC. Its translation is CASSYGTSTYEQYF.

This clone was found once. The chain is built from TRBV7-9 and TRBJ2-2, with 8 bases aligning to TRBD1. This CDR3 is 16 amino acids long. Germline V lookup: CDR1 SEHNR, CDR2 FQNEAQ (reference sequence). V was clipped by 5 bases and J by 1 base; unmatched bases: 6. CDR3 loop: CASSPLDRENTGELFF. The DNA of the CDR3 is TGTGCCAGCAGCCCGCTGGACAGGGAGAACACCGGGGAGCTGTTTTTT.

A few counts support this clone. This rearrangement joins TRBV2 to TRBJ1-5; 9 bases are shared with TRBD1. V lost 6 bases to trimming and J lost 7 bases; unmatched junction nucleotides: 7. The CDR3 is 14 amino acids. Germline V lookup: CDR1 SNHLY, CDR2 FYNNEI. CDR3 amino acids: CASRTDRGSQPQHF. CDR3 bases: TGTGCCAGCAGGACGGACAGGGGCTCCCAGCCCCAGCATTTT.

J is TRBJ2-7 and V is TRBV4-3; TRBD1 matches at 8 bases. V lost 3 bases to trimming and J lost 2 bases; unmatched junction nucleotides: 6. The CDR3 contains 15 residues. Germline V gives CDR1 LGHNA, CDR2 YSLEER. The CDR3 region is CASSHAGTGPYEQYF. In DNA form, the CDR3 reads TGCGCCAGCAGCCATGCCGGGACAGGCCCCTACGAGCAGTACTTC.

The chain recombines TRBV25-1 with TRBJ2-3; the D gene is possibly TRBD1 (5 bases). Germline V gene lookup returns CDR1 MGHDK and CDR2 SYGVNS. CDR3 length: 15 residues. The CDR3 DNA reads TGTGCAAGTCTTTTAGGGGCTCGTTCGACAGATACGCAGTATTTT. Translated, it gives CASLLGARSTDTQYF.

The gene calls are TRBV6-1 and TRBJ1-5; 8 bases align to TRBD1. J lost 3 bases, V lost 0 bases, and 4 bases had no gene match. CDR3 length: 16 amino acids. CDR1 is MNHNS, CDR2 SASEGT, per germline. The chain's CDR3 is CASSEARTGNNQPQHF. In DNA, the CDR3 is TGTGCCAGCAGTGAAGCGAGGACAGGGAACAATCAGCCCCAGCATTTT.

The CDR3 coding sequence is TGTGCCAGCTCACTATCCGGGACGGCAAGCTCTGGAAACACCATATATTTT. This gives the protein CASSLSGTASSGNTIYF. The rearrangement joins TRBV18 to TRBJ1-3, with D tentatively TRBD1 (5 bases). CDR1 KGHSH and CDR2 LQKENI come from the germline V gene. V was clipped by 4 bases and J by 0 bases, with 16 bases between them. The CDR3 is made up of 17 amino acids.

V usage is TRBV6-1 and J usage is TRBJ1-1; D is undetermined. CDR3 length: 15 residues. V shed 8 bases and J shed 4 bases, with 20 bases lying between them. Germline CDR1 MNHNS, CDR2 SASEGT. The CDR3 region is CASHHSGSRSTEAFF. The CDR3 region has the DNA TGTGCCAGCCATCACTCCGGGTCCCGCAGCACTGAAGCTTTCTTT.

CDR3 bases: TGTGCCAGCAGCCAGAACAGGGAGAGCTCCTATAATTCACCCCTCCACTTT. This encodes CASSQNRESSYNSPLHF. V usage is TRBV13 and J usage is TRBJ1-6, with D perhaps TRBD1 (6 bases). CDR3 length equals 17 residues. The V gene's germline CDR1 is PRHDT and CDR2 FYEKMQ (reference sequence). Trimming pared 5 bases from V and 0 bases from J, leaving 14 bases between.

To note about this clone: One end of the junction varies from germline; a read error may be responsible. The gene calls are TRBV7-7 and TRBJ2-5, with D perhaps TRBD1 (7 bases). Germline CDR1 SSHAT, CDR2 FNYEAQ (reference sequence). This CDR3 region has 15 residues. The CDR3 reads CASSLGLSGGETQYF. The CDR3 coding sequence is TGTGCTAGCAGCTTAGGACTATCAGGGGGGGAGACCCAGTACTTC.

V gene TRBV6-1 combines with J gene TRBJ2-7; D possibly corresponds to TRBD1 (6 bases). The CDR3 is 15 residues long. Looked up from germline, CDR1 is MNHNS and CDR2 is SASEGT. V gave up 6 bases and J gave up 2 bases, with 17 bases separating them. The CDR3 spells CASRAPGDGAYEQYF. The CDR3 nucleotides are TGTGCCAGCAGAGCACCAGGGGACGGAGCCTACGAGCAGTACTTC.

This chain connects TRBV5-4 to TRBJ2-5, with 9 bases that match TRBD2. The CDR3 totals 14 residues. J was trimmed by 5 bases and V by 7 bases; bases with no gene match: 9. Looked up from germline, CDR1 is SGHNT and CDR2 is YYREEE (reference sequence). The CDR3, as DNA: TGTGCCAGCGGTGTAGCGGGGGTCCGGGAGACCCAGTACTTC. Translated, it gives CASGVAGVRETQYF.

DNA for the CDR3: TGTGCCAGCAGATGGGGGTTTCTGGAGAACACTGAAGCTTTCTTT. It codes for CASRWGFLENTEAFF. This sequence joins TRBV5-6 and TRBJ1-1; the D gene is possibly TRBD1 (5 bases). The germline CDR1 and CDR2 sequences are SGHDT and YYEEEE. The V gene lost 5 bases and the J gene lost 1 base, with 15 bases spanning the gap. CDR3 length equals 15 residues.

The rearrangement uses TRBV5-1 and TRBJ1-2; perhaps TRBD1 as D (5 bases). V was cut by 0 bases and J by 8 bases, with 14 bases left in between. This CDR3 has 14 amino acids. Germline V gene data show CDR1 as SGHRS and CDR2 as YFSETQ. This chain's CDR3 is CASSLGQGEGGYTF. In DNA form, the CDR3 reads TGCGCCAGCAGCTTGGGGCAGGGAGAGGGCGGCTACACCTTC.